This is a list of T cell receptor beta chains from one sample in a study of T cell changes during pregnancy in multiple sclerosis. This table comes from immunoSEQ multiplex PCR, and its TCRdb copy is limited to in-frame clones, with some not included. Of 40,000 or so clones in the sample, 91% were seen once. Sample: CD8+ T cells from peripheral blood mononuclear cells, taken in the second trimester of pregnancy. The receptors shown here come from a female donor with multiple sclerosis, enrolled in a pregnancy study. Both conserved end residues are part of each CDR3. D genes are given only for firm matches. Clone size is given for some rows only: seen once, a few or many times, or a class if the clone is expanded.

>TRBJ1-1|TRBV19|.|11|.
CASSIGGQTFF
TGTGCCAGTAGTATAGGGGGGCAAACTTTCTTT
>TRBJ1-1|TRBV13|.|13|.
CASSLRGNTEAFF
TGTGCCAGCAGCCTCCGAGGGAACACTGAAGCTTTCTTT
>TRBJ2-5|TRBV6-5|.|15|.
CASSRSATSRETQYF
TGTGCCAGCAGTCGATCCGCTACTAGTCGAGAGACCCAGTACTTC
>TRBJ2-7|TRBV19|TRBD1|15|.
CASRTRDRESYEQYF
TGTGCCAGTAGAACCAGGGACAGGGAATCTTACGAGCAGTACTTC
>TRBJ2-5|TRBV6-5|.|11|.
CASGPGGTQYF
TGTGCCAGCGGCCCCGGGGGGACCCAGTACTTC
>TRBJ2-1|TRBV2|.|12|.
CARSVPYNEQFF
TGTGCCAGGTCGGTCCCTTACAATGAGCAGTTCTTC
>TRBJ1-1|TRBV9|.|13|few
CASSAAGNTEAFF
TGTGCCAGCAGTGCTGCGGGGAACACTGAAGCTTTCTTT
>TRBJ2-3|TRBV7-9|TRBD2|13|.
CASSPGTSGTGYF
TGTGCCAGCAGCCCCGGGACTAGCGGGACCGGGTATTTT
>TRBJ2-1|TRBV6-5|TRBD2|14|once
CASSLRLAANEQFF
TGTGCCAGCAGTCTCCGACTAGCGGCGAATGAGCAGTTCTTC
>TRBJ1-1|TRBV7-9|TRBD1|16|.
CASSPLDGTGGGRAFF
TGTGCCAGCAGCCCCCTCGACGGGACAGGGGGGGGTAGGGCTTTCTTT
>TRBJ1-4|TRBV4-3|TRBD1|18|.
CASSQDSGQAIYNEKLFF
TGCGCCAGCAGCCAAGATTCGGGACAGGCAATTTATAATGAAAAACTGTTTTTT
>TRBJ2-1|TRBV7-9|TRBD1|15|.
CASSPRQGDYNEQFF
TGTGCCAGCAGTCCGCGACAGGGAGATTACAATGAGCAGTTCTTC
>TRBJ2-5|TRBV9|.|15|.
CASSVVGGTQETQYF
TGTGCCAGCAGCGTAGTGGGGGGTACCCAAGAGACCCAGTACTTC
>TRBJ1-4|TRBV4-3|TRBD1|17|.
CASSPRDSFATNEKLFF
TGCGCCAGCAGCCCGAGGGACAGCTTTGCAACTAATGAAAAACTGTTTTTT
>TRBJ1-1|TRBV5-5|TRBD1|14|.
CASTNFDRGGEAFF
TGTGCCAGCACCAACTTTGACAGGGGGGGTGAAGCTTTCTTT
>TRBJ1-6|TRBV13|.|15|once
CASSWGRGGNSPLHF
TGTGCCAGCAGTTGGGGGCGCGGGGGTAATTCACCCCTCCACTTT
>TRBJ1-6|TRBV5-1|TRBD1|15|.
CASSSGQGLNSPLHF
TGCGCCAGCAGCTCCGGACAGGGACTTAATTCACCCCTCCACTTT
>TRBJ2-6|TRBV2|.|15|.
CASSEQGPGANVLTF
TGTGCCAGCAGTGAGCAGGGGCCCGGGGCCAACGTCCTGACTTTC
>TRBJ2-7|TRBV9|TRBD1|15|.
CASSPQTGGAYEQYF
TGTGCCAGCAGCCCACAGACAGGGGGAGCCTACGAGCAGTACTTC
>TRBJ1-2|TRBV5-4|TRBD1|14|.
CASSSAGQDYGYTF
TGTGCCAGCAGCTCCGCGGGACAGGACTATGGCTACACCTTC
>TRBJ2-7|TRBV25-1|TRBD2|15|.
CASSQKAGGISEQYF
TGTGCCAGCAGTCAAAAAGCGGGAGGGATTTCAGAGCAGTACTTC
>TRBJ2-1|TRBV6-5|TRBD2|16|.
CASSYGLAGPYNEQFF
TGTGCCAGCAGTTACGGGCTAGCGGGACCGTACAATGAGCAGTTCTTC
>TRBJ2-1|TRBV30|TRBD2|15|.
CAWSVQAGNYNEQFF
TGTGCCTGGAGTGTACAAGCGGGAAACTACAATGAGCAGTTCTTC
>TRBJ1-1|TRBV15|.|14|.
CATSLTTENTEAFF
TGTGCCACCAGCCTTACGACAGAGAACACTGAAGCTTTCTTT
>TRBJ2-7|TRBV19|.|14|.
CASSIQLGPYEQYF
TGTGCCAGTAGTATCCAACTAGGACCCTACGAGCAGTACTTC
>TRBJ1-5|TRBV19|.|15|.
CASRGLLGSNQPQHF
TGTGCCAGTAGGGGACTCCTAGGGAGCAATCAGCCCCAGCATTTT
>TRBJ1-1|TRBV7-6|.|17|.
CASSFPRHDNMNTEAFF
TGTGCCAGCAGCTTCCCCCGCCATGACAACATGAACACTGAAGCTTTCTTT
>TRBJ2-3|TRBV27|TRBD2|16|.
CASSRVGSGATDTQYF
TGTGCCAGCAGTAGAGTGGGCAGCGGGGCCACAGATACGCAGTATTTT
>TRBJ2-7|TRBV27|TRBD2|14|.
CASSPRTGGYEQYF
TGTGCCAGCAGTCCCCGGACGGGGGGCTACGAGCAGTACTTC
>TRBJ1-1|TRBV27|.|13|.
CASSWTTNTEAFF
TGTGCCAGCAGCTGGACAACGAACACTGAAGCTTTCTTT
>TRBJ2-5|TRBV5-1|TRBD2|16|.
CASSLQAGGPLETQYF
TGCGCCAGCAGCTTGCAAGCGGGGGGACCTTTAGAGACCCAGTACTTC
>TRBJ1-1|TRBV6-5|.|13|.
CASRRGFGTEAFF
TGTGCCAGCAGGCGAGGGTTTGGCACTGAAGCTTTCTTT
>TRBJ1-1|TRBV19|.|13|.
CASSITGSTEAFF
TGTGCCAGTAGTATAACAGGGAGCACTGAAGCTTTCTTT
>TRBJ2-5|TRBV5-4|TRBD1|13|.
CASRPDREETQYF
TGTGCCAGCAGACCGGACAGGGAAGAGACCCAGTACTTC
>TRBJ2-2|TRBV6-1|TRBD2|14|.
CASSELADTGELFF
TGTGCCAGCAGTGAACTAGCGGACACCGGGGAGCTGTTTTTT
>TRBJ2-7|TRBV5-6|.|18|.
CASSPWGGQDPSGTKQYF
TGTGCCAGCAGCCCCTGGGGGGGACAGGATCCCTCCGGGACCAAGCAGTACTTC
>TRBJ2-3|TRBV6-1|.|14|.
CATAGQPGADTQYF
TGTGCCACCGCGGGACAGCCTGGCGCAGATACGCAGTATTTT
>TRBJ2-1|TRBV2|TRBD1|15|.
CASSAWDRGPNEQFF
TGTGCCAGCAGTGCCTGGGACAGGGGGCCCAATGAGCAGTTCTTC
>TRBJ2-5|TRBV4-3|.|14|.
CASSQEAPQETQYF
TGCGCCAGCAGCCAAGAGGCCCCTCAAGAGACCCAGTACTTC
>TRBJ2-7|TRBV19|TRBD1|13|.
CASTGTASYEQYF
TGTGCCAGTACTGGGACAGCTTCCTACGAGCAGTACTTC
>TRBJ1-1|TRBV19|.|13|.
CASSIGWNTEAFF
TGTGCCAGTAGTATCGGTTGGAACACTGAAGCTTTCTTT
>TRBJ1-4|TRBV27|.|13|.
CARRGGTNEKLFF
TGTGCCAGACGGGGTGGAACTAATGAAAAACTGTTTTTT
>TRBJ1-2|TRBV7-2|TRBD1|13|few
CASSNRDSYGYTF
TGTGCCAGCAGCAACCGGGACAGCTATGGCTACACCTTC
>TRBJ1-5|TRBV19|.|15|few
CASSGTGGQNQPQHF
TGTGCCAGTAGTGGTACCGGGGGGCAGAATCAGCCCCAGCATTTT
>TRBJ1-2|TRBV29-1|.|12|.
CSSTVANYGYTF
TGCAGCTCGACAGTAGCTAACTATGGCTACACCTTC
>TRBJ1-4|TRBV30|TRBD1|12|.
CALGQGGEKLFF
TGTGCCTTGGGACAGGGAGGCGAAAAACTGTTTTTT
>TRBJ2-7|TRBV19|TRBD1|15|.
CASSPLWDRAYEQYF
TGTGCCAGTAGTCCATTGTGGGACAGGGCCTACGAGCAGTACTTC
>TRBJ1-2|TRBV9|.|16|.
CASSVVEGTGMNGYTF
TGTGCCAGCAGCGTAGTAGAGGGAACAGGGATGAATGGCTACACCTTC
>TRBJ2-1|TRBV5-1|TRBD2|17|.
CASTQGLAGSFYNEQFF
TGCGCCAGCACCCAAGGACTAGCGGGATCTTTTTACAATGAGCAGTTCTTC
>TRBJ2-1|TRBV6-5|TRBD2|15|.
CASSGLAGGGNEQFF
TGTGCCAGCAGCGGACTAGCGGGGGGCGGGAATGAGCAGTTCTTC
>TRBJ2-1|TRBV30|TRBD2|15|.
CAWSVLAGGNNEQFF
TGTGCCTGGAGTGTCCTAGCGGGAGGGAACAATGAGCAGTTCTTC
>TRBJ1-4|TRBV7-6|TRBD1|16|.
CASSLAGQGWREKLFF
TGTGCCAGCAGCTTAGCGGGACAGGGTTGGCGTGAAAAACTGTTTTTT
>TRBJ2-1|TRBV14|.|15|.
CASSQDRSSYNEQFF
TGTGCCAGCAGCCAGGACAGAAGCTCCTACAATGAGCAGTTCTTC
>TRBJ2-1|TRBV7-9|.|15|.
CASSLLANTYNEQFF
TGTGCCAGCAGCTTACTAGCGAATACCTACAATGAGCAGTTCTTC
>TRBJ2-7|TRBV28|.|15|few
CASSTRTDSSYEQYF
TGTGCCAGCAGTACCCGGACAGACAGCTCCTACGAGCAGTACTTC
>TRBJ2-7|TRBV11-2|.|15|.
CASSLDIREIDEQYF
TGTGCCAGCAGCTTAGATATCCGGGAGATCGACGAGCAGTACTTC
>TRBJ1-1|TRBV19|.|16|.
CASSANQGLMNTEAFF
TGTGCCAGTAGTGCCAATCAGGGACTAATGAACACTGAAGCTTTCTTT
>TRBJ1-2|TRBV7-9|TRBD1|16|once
CASSSPGTGANYGYTF
TGTGCCAGCAGCTCCCCTGGGACAGGAGCTAACTATGGCTACACCTTC